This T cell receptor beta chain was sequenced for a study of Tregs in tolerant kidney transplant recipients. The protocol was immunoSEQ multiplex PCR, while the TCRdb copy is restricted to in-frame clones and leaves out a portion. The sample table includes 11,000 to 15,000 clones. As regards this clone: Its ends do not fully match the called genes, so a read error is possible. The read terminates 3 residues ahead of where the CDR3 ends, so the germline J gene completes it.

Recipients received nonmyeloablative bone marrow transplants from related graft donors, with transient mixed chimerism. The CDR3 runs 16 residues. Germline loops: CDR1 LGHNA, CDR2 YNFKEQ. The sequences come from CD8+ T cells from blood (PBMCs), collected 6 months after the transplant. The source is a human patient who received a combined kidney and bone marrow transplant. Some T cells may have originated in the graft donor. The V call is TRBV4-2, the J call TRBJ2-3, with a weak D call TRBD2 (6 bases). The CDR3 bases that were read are TGCGCCAGCAGTTATGGGGCGGGGATGGGAGCAGATACG. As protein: CASSYGAGMGADT. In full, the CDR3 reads CASSYGAGMGADTQYF.